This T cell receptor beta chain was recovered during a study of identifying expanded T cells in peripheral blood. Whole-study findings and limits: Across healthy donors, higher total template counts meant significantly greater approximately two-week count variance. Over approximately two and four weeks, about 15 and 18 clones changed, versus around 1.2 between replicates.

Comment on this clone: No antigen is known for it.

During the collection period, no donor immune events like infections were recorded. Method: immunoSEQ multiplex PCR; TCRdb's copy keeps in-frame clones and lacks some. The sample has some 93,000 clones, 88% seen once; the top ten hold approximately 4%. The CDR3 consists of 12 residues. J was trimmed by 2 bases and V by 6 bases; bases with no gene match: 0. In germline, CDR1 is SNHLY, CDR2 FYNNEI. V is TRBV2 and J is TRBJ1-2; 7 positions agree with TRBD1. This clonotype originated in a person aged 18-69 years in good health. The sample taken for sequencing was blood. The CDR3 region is CASRDRNYGYTF. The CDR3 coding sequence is TGTGCCAGCAGGGACAGGAACTATGGCTACACCTTC.